The rows below give T cell receptor beta chains drawn from one sample of a study of blood T cell repertoires in COVID-19. Sequencing was performed with immunoSEQ multiplex PCR; in TCRdb, only in-frame clones are kept and a portion is missing. This table has 90,000 to 120,000 clones, approximately 86% appearing once. The sample was PBMCs or T cells enriched from blood (not recorded which). Receptors originate from a woman aged 50 to 65 who had recovered from COVID-19. Both conserved end residues are part of each CDR3. Each record gives: D gene, V gene, clone size, J gene, CDR3 DNA, CDR3 protein. A D gene is named only where the DNA matches it firmly. The listing skips clone size in some rows; elsewhere it reads once, few, many or a size class.

.	TRBV7-6	.	TRBJ2-2	TGTGCCAGCAGCCTAGGTGGGGAGGCCGGGGAGCTGTTTTTT	CASSLGGEAGELFF
.	TRBV5-1	.	TRBJ2-7	TGCGCCAGCAGAGGCCAAGGGGGTGTCTACGAGCAGTACTTC	CASRGQGGVYEQYF
TRBD2	TRBV18	.	TRBJ2-1	TGTGCCAGCCTATCGACTAGCGGGGGCAACAATGAGCAGTTCTTC	CASLSTSGGNNEQFF
TRBD2	TRBV19	.	TRBJ2-1	TGTGCCAGTAGTATGACTAGCGGGAGGCCAAGCTCCTACAATGAGCAGTTCTTC	CASSMTSGRPSSYNEQFF
TRBD1	TRBV28	.	TRBJ1-2	TGTGCCAGCAGTCCTGGACAGGGAGGGGATTTCGGTGGCTACACCTTC	CASSPGQGGDFGGYTF
TRBD1	TRBV19	.	TRBJ1-2	TGTGCCAGTAGTATAGGGGACAGGGGGGACAACTATGGCTACACCTTC	CASSIGDRGDNYGYTF
TRBD1	TRBV10-1	.	TRBJ2-2	TGCGCCACCAGCCGGGACAGAAACACCGGGGAGCTGTTTTTT	CATSRDRNTGELFF
TRBD1	TRBV2	.	TRBJ2-1	TGTGCCAGCAAAGATGCCGGGACAGGGGGTTTGTGGAATGAGCAGTTCTTC	CASKDAGTGGLWNEQFF
.	TRBV27	.	TRBJ2-5	TGTGCCAGCAGTGAATCGGACAGAAAAGAGACCCAGTACTTC	CASSESDRKETQYF
TRBD2	TRBV25-1	.	TRBJ2-7	TGTGCCAGCAGTATCAGCGGCGGGAGGTATTACGAGCAGTACTTC	CASSISGGRYYEQYF
.	TRBV5-1	.	TRBJ1-6	TGCGCCAGCAGGGGGGGGGCGGAGAATTCACCCCTCCACTTT	CASRGGAENSPLHF
.	TRBV27	.	TRBJ1-4	TGTGCCAGCAGTTTTTACACAGGTGAAAAACTGTTTTTT	CASSFYTGEKLFF
TRBD1	TRBV28	.	TRBJ2-7	TGTGCCAGCAGTTCCCCTCTAAGGACAGGTTATTCCTACGAGCAGTACTTC	CASSSPLRTGYSYEQYF
TRBD2	TRBV6-1	.	TRBJ2-3	TGTGCCAGCAGTGTAGCGGGGGCCCCAGATACGCAGTATTTT	CASSVAGAPDTQYF
TRBD2	TRBV28	.	TRBJ2-1	TGTGCCAGCAGTGGTCGGACTAGCGGCAATGAGCAGTTCTTC	CASSGRTSGNEQFF
TRBD1	TRBV3-1/TRBV3-2	once	TRBJ1-1	TGTGCCAGCAGCCGGCGATCGGGACAGATAGGGAACACTGAAGCTTTCTTT	CASSRRSGQIGNTEAFF
TRBD2	TRBV19	once	TRBJ2-6	TGTGCCAGTAGTAAGGGTCGGGGGGACGTCCTGACTTTC	CASSKGRGDVLTF
.	TRBV2	many	TRBJ2-7	TGTGCCAGCAGTGAAGACAGGGTCCCCCACTACGAGCAGTACTTC	CASSEDRVPHYEQYF
.	TRBV10-3	.	TRBJ1-3	TGTGCCATCAGTGAGTCGCTGAGGCGGTACTCTGGAAACACCATATATTTT	CAISESLRRYSGNTIYF
TRBD2	TRBV11-2	.	TRBJ2-2	TGTGCCAGCAGCTTGGACGGACTAGCCGCGAACACCGGGGAGCTGTTTTTT	CASSLDGLAANTGELFF
TRBD2	TRBV30	.	TRBJ2-1	TGTGCCTGGACCCTGGGACTAGCGGGATTTAATGAGCAGTTCTTC	CAWTLGLAGFNEQFF
TRBD1	TRBV28	.	TRBJ1-5	TGTGCCAGCAGTGTACCCGGGACAGTTAGCAATCAGCCCCAGCATTTT	CASSVPGTVSNQPQHF
TRBD1	TRBV30	.	TRBJ1-5	TGTGCCTGGACTTCAGGGGGCGCGAGGAGAAGCAATCAGCCCCAGCATTTT	CAWTSGGARRSNQPQHF
TRBD1	TRBV5-1	.	TRBJ1-4	TGCGCCAGCAGCTTTGGACAGGGGGGGAATGAAAAACTGTTTTTT	CASSFGQGGNEKLFF
.	TRBV18	.	TRBJ1-6	TGTGCCAGCTCACCAGCCCCCAGACAAGATTCACCCCTCCACTTT	CASSPAPRQDSPLHF
.	TRBV11-2	.	TRBJ1-2	TGTGCCAGCAGTCAAACAGGGTCCCCCTATGGCTACACCTTC	CASSQTGSPYGYTF
TRBD2	TRBV5-1	.	TRBJ2-3	TGCGCCAGCAGCTTGGAATCCGGGACTAGCGGGAGTAGGACAGATACGCAGTATTTT	CASSLESGTSGSRTDTQYF
TRBD1	TRBV2	few	TRBJ2-6	TGTGCCAGCAGTGAAAAAGGACAGGGGGCTCGTGGGGCCAACGTCCTGACTTTC	CASSEKGQGARGANVLTF
TRBD1	TRBV16	.	TRBJ2-7	TGTGCCAGCAGCCAGGCGCGACAGGGGACCTACGAGCAGTACTTC	CASSQARQGTYEQYF
.	TRBV28	.	TRBJ2-2	TGTGCCAGCAGTTTTAGAAACACCGGGGAGCTGTTTTTT	CASSFRNTGELFF
.	TRBV4-1	.	TRBJ1-3	TGCGCCAGCAGCCAAGATTGGACAACGGGAAACACCATATATTTT	CASSQDWTTGNTIYF
TRBD1	TRBV9	.	TRBJ1-4	TGTGCCAGCAGCCCCACGACAGGGGCCTATAATGAAAAACTGTTTTTT	CASSPTTGAYNEKLFF
.	TRBV3-1/TRBV3-2	.	TRBJ2-7	TGTGCCAGCAGCCGGTCCGCGGGCTACTCCTACGAGCAGTACTTC	CASSRSAGYSYEQYF
.	TRBV6-5	.	TRBJ1-2	TGTGCCAGCAGACGCACGACGGGGAACTATGGCTACACCTTC	CASRRTTGNYGYTF
.	TRBV12-5	.	TRBJ2-3	TGTGCTAGTGGTTTGGGGGGGGCAGATACGCAGTATTTT	CASGLGGADTQYF
TRBD2	TRBV19	.	TRBJ2-1	TGTGCCAGTACCAGCCTAGCGGGATCCTTGAATGAGCAGTTCTTC	CASTSLAGSLNEQFF
.	TRBV3-1/TRBV3-2	.	TRBJ1-3	TGTGCCAGCAGCCAAGGAGCACAGGGTCTTCGGACCATATATTTT	CASSQGAQGLRTIYF
TRBD1	TRBV11-2	.	TRBJ2-1	TGTGCCAGCAGCGACGACAGGGGGGGACTATACAATGAGCAGTTCTTC	CASSDDRGGLYNEQFF
TRBD1	TRBV7-2	.	TRBJ1-5	TGTGCCAGCAGCTTAGGAGGGGGCAACGGCAATCAGCCCCAGCATTTT	CASSLGGGNGNQPQHF
.	TRBV28	.	TRBJ1-1	TGTGCCAGCAGTTTAGAGAGAGGGGCTTTCTTT	CASSLERGAFF
TRBD1	TRBV27	.	TRBJ1-4	TGTGCCAGCAAACCAACGCCGCCGGGACAGCGAAATGAAAAACTGTTTTTT	CASKPTPPGQRNEKLFF
TRBD2	TRBV2	.	TRBJ2-3	TGTGCCAGCAGCCCGAGAGGACTAGGCTCCGCAGATACGCAGTATTTT	CASSPRGLGSADTQYF
TRBD2	TRBV28	.	TRBJ2-6	TGTGCCAGCAAGGGGTTTAGCGGGAGCCTCTCCTCTGGGGCCAACGTCCTGACTTTC	CASKGFSGSLSSGANVLTF
.	TRBV10-3	.	TRBJ2-3	TGTGCCATCAGTCGGGGGGCTAGCACAGATACGCAGTATTTT	CAISRGASTDTQYF
TRBD1	TRBV5-4	.	TRBJ1-2	TGTGCCAGCAGCCCCTCCGGGACAGGCTTAAACTATGGCTACACCTTC	CASSPSGTGLNYGYTF
TRBD2	TRBV5-4	.	TRBJ2-1	TGTGCCAGCAGCACCTCGGGGGGTGCCTACAATGAGCAGTTCTTC	CASSTSGGAYNEQFF
TRBD1	TRBV5-5	.	TRBJ2-7	TGTGCCAGCAGCTTAAACGACAGGGACAGTTACGAGCAGTACTTC	CASSLNDRDSYEQYF
TRBD2	TRBV5-1	.	TRBJ2-1	TGCGCCAGCAGCTATGACTGGACTAGCGGGAGCTACAATGAGCAGTTCTTC	CASSYDWTSGSYNEQFF
.	TRBV5-1	.	TRBJ1-1	TGCGCCAGCAGCTTGGAGGCGCGGATTAACACTGAAGCTTTCTTT	CASSLEARINTEAFF
.	TRBV2	.	TRBJ2-2	TGTGCCAGCAGTTTAACCGGGGAGCTGTTTTTT	CASSLTGELFF
TRBD2	TRBV10-1	.	TRBJ2-3	TGCGCCAGCATTCCACGGACTAGCGGGAGGAGAGATACGCAGTATTTT	CASIPRTSGRRDTQYF
.	TRBV28	.	TRBJ1-4	TGTGCCAGCAGTTTAGGGGGCGTTAATGAAAAACTGTTTTTT	CASSLGGVNEKLFF
TRBD2	TRBV5-6	.	TRBJ2-5	TGTGCCAGCAGCTTGGGTATTAGCGGGGAAGAGACCCAGTACTTC	CASSLGISGEETQYF